A selection of T cell receptor beta chains follows, all from one sample in a study of blood T cell repertoires in COVID-19. TCRdb's table, derived via immunoSEQ multiplex PCR, lists solely in-frame clones and lacks some. The sample shows some 78,000 clones, around 83% of them seen only once. Material for sequencing was peripheral blood. All receptors derive from a man over 45 with acute or convalescent COVID-19. Each CDR3 is given with its conserved first and last residue. A D gene is named only where the DNA matches it firmly. Clone size is not always given. Where it is, it says once, few, many or a class for expanded clones.

>12|TRBV4-1|TRBJ2-2|NA|NA
CASSPQTGELFF
TGCGCCAGCAGCCCCCAAACCGGGGAGCTGTTTTTT
>12|TRBV28|TRBJ2-1|NA|NA
CASRLAYNEQFF
TGTGCCAGCCGACTAGCCTACAATGAGCAGTTCTTC
>13|TRBV5-1|TRBJ2-5|TRBD1|NA
CASSVTGGETQYF
TGCGCCAGCAGCGTGACAGGGGGAGAGACCCAGTACTTC
>15|TRBV2|TRBJ2-7|NA|NA
CASSEWQGGPYEQYF
TGTGCCAGCAGTGAATGGCAGGGTGGCCCCTACGAGCAGTACTTC
>13|TRBV12-3/TRBV12-4|TRBJ1-3|TRBD1|NA
CASSYQGGDTIYF
TGTGCCAGCAGCTATCAGGGGGGTGACACCATATATTTT
>14|TRBV7-9|TRBJ1-4|NA|NA
CASSLGQLRTKLFF
TGTGCCAGCAGCCTTGGACAGCTCAGGACTAAACTGTTTTTT
>13|TRBV6-5|TRBJ1-4|TRBD1|NA
CASGQGVLGKLFF
TGTGCCAGCGGACAGGGGGTATTAGGAAAACTGTTTTTT
>12|TRBV12-3/TRBV12-4|TRBJ1-4|NA|few
CASSYSYEKLFF
TGTGCCAGCAGCTACAGTTATGAAAAACTGTTTTTT
>14|TRBV20-1|TRBJ1-1|TRBD1|NA
CSASNQGVNTEAFF
TGCAGTGCTAGTAATCAGGGGGTGAACACTGAAGCTTTCTTT
>15|TRBV30|TRBJ2-1|TRBD1|NA
CAWSEGQGPYNEQFF
TGTGCCTGGAGTGAGGGACAGGGGCCCTACAATGAGCAGTTCTTC
>14|TRBV11-2|TRBJ2-7|TRBD1|NA
CASSTGVPPYEQYF
TGTGCCAGCAGTACAGGGGTCCCACCCTACGAGCAGTACTTC
>13|TRBV6-5|TRBJ2-5|NA|NA
CASAHRGQETQYF
TGTGCCAGCGCGCATAGGGGCCAAGAGACCCAGTACTTC
>14|TRBV2|TRBJ1-1|TRBD1|NA
CASSPGGLSTEAFF
TGTGCCAGCAGTCCAGGGGGCCTAAGCACTGAAGCTTTCTTT
>15|TRBV29-1|TRBJ2-5|TRBD2|NA
CSVDGAGAMGETQYF
TGCAGCGTTGATGGAGCGGGGGCTATGGGGGAGACCCAGTACTTC
>14|TRBV6-5|TRBJ2-7|NA|NA
CASSQQKSRYEQYF
TGTGCCAGCAGTCAGCAGAAATCGCGGTACGAGCAGTACTTC
>17|TRBV11-2|TRBJ2-3|NA|NA
CASSLVARLTSTDTQYF
TGTGCCAGCAGCTTAGTGGCCAGACTAACTAGCACAGATACGCAGTATTTT
>19|TRBV12-5|TRBJ1-6|NA|NA
CASAYLLSGIQRNNSPLHF
TGTGCTAGTGCCTACCTTTTGTCAGGAATCCAGAGAAATAATTCACCCCTCCACTTT
>15|TRBV3-1/TRBV3-2|TRBJ2-7|TRBD1|NA
CASSQAWDSPYEQYF
TGTGCCAGCAGCCAAGCCTGGGACAGTCCCTACGAGCAGTACTTC
>14|TRBV9|TRBJ1-1|TRBD1|NA
CASSSRDRVSEAFF
TGTGCCAGCAGCAGCCGGGACAGGGTCTCTGAAGCTTTCTTT
>16|TRBV5-4|TRBJ2-7|TRBD1|NA
CASSLISGQGIHEQYF
TGTGCCAGCAGCTTGATTTCCGGACAGGGAATTCACGAGCAGTACTTC
>16|TRBV6-6|TRBJ1-2|TRBD1|NA
CASRVIRQGHNYGYTF
TGTGCCAGCAGGGTGATACGACAGGGCCATAACTATGGCTACACCTTC
>16|TRBV6-4|TRBJ1-5|NA|NA
CASRRGGDLSNQPQHF
TGTGCCAGCAGAAGGGGGGGGGACCTTAGCAATCAGCCCCAGCATTTT